These T cell receptor beta chains were read from a single sample in a study of shared clonotypes between healthy human individuals. Sequencing was performed with immunoSEQ multiplex PCR; in TCRdb, only in-frame clones are kept and a portion is missing. The sample includes a few hundred thousand clones, over 65% of them seen just once. Sequenced input: memory CD4+ T cells sorted from blood. These receptors were obtained from a man aged 25-45 years in good health. Each CDR3 is given with its conserved first and last residue. D genes are given only for firm matches. Clone size is stated in some rows and not others, as once, few, many or a class when expanded.

clone_size	d_call	v_call	j_call	cdr3_aa	cdr3_nt
NA	NA	TRBV7-9	TRBJ1-1	CASSSQLGNSEAFF	TGTGCCAGCAGCTCCCAGTTAGGGAATTCTGAAGCTTTCTTT
NA	NA	TRBV6-6	TRBJ1-4	CASTHSGHEGEKLFF	TGTGCCAGCACCCACTCAGGACACGAAGGTGAAAAACTGTTTTTT
NA	TRBD2	TRBV5-4	TRBJ2-7	CASSPEGASGVYYEQYF	TGTGCCAGCAGCCCGGAGGGGGCTAGCGGGGTTTACTACGAGCAGTACTTC
NA	TRBD2	TRBV5-5	TRBJ2-2	CASSTTSGRISGELFF	TGTGCCAGCAGCACCACGAGCGGGAGGATCTCCGGGGAGCTGTTTTTT
few	NA	TRBV18	TRBJ1-3	CASSPSFRAGNTIYF	TGTGCCAGCTCACCTTCATTTCGAGCTGGAAACACCATATATTTT
few	NA	TRBV7-2	TRBJ2-2	CASSPRSTNTGELFF	TGTGCCAGCAGCCCCCGGTCTACCAACACCGGGGAGCTGTTTTTT
NA	NA	TRBV5-5	TRBJ1-1	CASSWADSPTEAFF	TGTGCCAGCAGCTGGGCGGACAGCCCGACTGAAGCTTTCTTT
few	TRBD1	TRBV19	TRBJ1-5	CASSMGVGQGNQPQHF	TGTGCCAGTAGTATGGGAGTGGGACAGGGCAATCAGCCCCAGCATTTT
NA	NA	TRBV5-4	TRBJ1-5	CASSLDRGSNQPQHF	TGTGCCAGCAGCTTGGATCGGGGAAGCAATCAGCCCCAGCATTTT
NA	NA	TRBV11-2	TRBJ2-6	CASSHNVLTF	TGTGCCAGCAGTCACAACGTCCTGACTTTC
once	NA	TRBV6-6	TRBJ1-2	CASSPRDEYTF	TGTGCCAGCAGCCCACGGGACGAATACACCTTC
NA	NA	TRBV14	TRBJ1-2	CASSQVMGQGILDTF	TGTGCCAGCAGCCAAGTCATGGGTCAGGGAATACTCGACACCTTC
NA	TRBD1	TRBV9	TRBJ1-2	CASSSSRQGPNYGYTF	TGTGCCAGCAGCTCCAGTAGACAGGGCCCAAACTATGGCTACACCTTC
NA	NA	TRBV28	TRBJ2-7	CASRRTSYEQYF	TGTGCCAGCAGGCGGACCAGTTACGAGCAGTACTTC